This TCR beta chain was documented in a study of Japanese encephalitis immunity and Zika vaccine responses (dated by TCRdb to 2020 to 2022). Broadly, across the study: The included participants were given three 5.0 ug doses of alum-adjuvanted ZPIV at weeks 0, 4 and 28. Approximately twelve participants were given two doses of JEV vaccine (IXIARO) 28 days apart, two to three months before the first ZPIV dose. One dose of YFV vaccine (YF-VAX) was administered before ZPIV to 11 to 12 participants, and 9 or 10 participants were flavivirus-naive. For TCR sequencing, five or six representative participants were chosen from each pre-vaccination group, with samples at week 0 (after pre-vaccination, before ZPIV) and week 52. TCR repertoires from a few flavivirus-naive individuals were also analyzed at weeks 2, 6 and 52 after the start of ZPIV vaccination. Stimulations used ZIKV structural-protein peptide pools split into flavivirus-conserved and non-conserved sets, or JEV or YFV peptides matching the pre-vaccination. ZIKV peptides were 15-mers overlapping by 11 residues, selected for NetMHCpan/NetMHCII-predicted epitopes with affinity below 50 nM. The study asked whether earlier vaccination against Japanese encephalitis virus (JEV) or yellow fever virus (YFV) shaped CD4 T cell responses to the Zika vaccine.

The receptor library was made with 5' RACE. Before sequencing, the TCRbeta libraries were pooled in amounts proportional to the number of cells sorted for each library. RNAzol RT was used to extract total RNA from the sorted cells, and cDNA was then synthesized using an oligo(dT) primer together with a template-switching oligo. Using Kapa HiFi, PCR amplified the TCRbeta V-CDR3-J region between a SMARTer oligo primer and a TCRbeta constant-region primer. Illumina adaptors and sample-specific index barcodes were added in a second PCR, with HighPrep bead cleanup and a Bioanalyzer check confirming a band of roughly 650 bp. Libraries were sequenced on an Illumina MiSeq with 2x151 bp paired-end reads. Per the source publication's procedure: An in-house Java program demultiplexed the reads, and MiXCR assigned TCRbeta annotations and counted clonotypes. Repertoire overlap used Morisita-Horn indices from the R package vegan, with UPGMA clustering and Circos plots of recurring clonotypes. Shannon diversity and richness were normalized to the highest possible value given the input cell numbers, yielding values from 0 to 1. CDR3beta sequences were aligned using MUSCLE, distances were calculated using SeqinR, and multidimensional scaling was plotted in R. TCRdb reprocessing: public reads trimmed at Q25 with fastp, clones called with MiXCR, in-frame beta chains kept. Each CDR3 protein gets just one entry, which takes the most common genes and DNA from the rows behind it. These V and J calls derive from TCRdb rather than the authors' analysis. Present in this sample are 1,500 to 2,000 distinct CDR3 sequences, roughly 5% of which were seen just once. Clones ranked in the top ten supply 28% of the sample.

Ten or more counts support this clonotype. Qualities for individual bases were not recorded, and no much larger clone is one base off. PBMCs were labeled with CellTrace CFSE and were cultured for approximately 6 days in RPMI containing about 8% human serum plus peptide pools at around 0.97 ug/mL each. Unfixed proliferating CD4 T cells were sorted on a BD FACSAria as live CD56-CD19-CD16-CD3+CD4+ CFSE-low cells. The enrolled adults were healthy and tested seronegative for ZIKV, JEV, YFV, DENV and WNV on microneutralization screening. The samples were taken from a phase 1, double-blinded, randomized, placebo-controlled trial testing an alum-adjuvanted Zika purified-inactivated virus (ZPIV) vaccine. Peripheral blood mononuclear cells were isolated by standard procedure and stored frozen in liquid nitrogen until use. A distance of 14 bases separates the germline ends of V and J, which lose 4 bases and 0 bases respectively. The CDR3 holds 15 amino acids from the cysteine to the phenylalanine. Of all the DNA, just the CDR3 is kept, 45 bases in frame from base 1. The germline V gene sets CDR1 to SQVTM and CDR2 to ANQGSEA.

General conclusions and limits of the study: JEV-pre-vaccinated donors showed higher repertoire similarity across time-points and stimulations than YFV-pre-vaccinated donors, indicating more clonotypes common to ZIKV and JEV stimulation. In JEV-pre-vaccinated donors, the repertoire richness of CD4 T cells responding to conserved ZIKV epitopes dropped significantly after ZPIV. Only a few individuals showed CD8 T cell responses to ZIKV peptide pools, and those responses were very low in magnitude. Samples clustered by participant with no similarity between individuals, suggesting no public TCRs were detected. Rather than the whole vaccinated cohort, the analysis covered just a subset of trial participants, namely those who received three doses and had adequate samples. Peptide-pool deconvolution was not performed because of sample size limitations, and consequently the individual peptides driving cross-reactive responses were not identified.

This sequence uses TRBV29-1 and TRBJ2-3, with TRBD1 tentatively as D gene (5 bases match). The clonotype comes from an adult woman who received an inactivated Zika virus vaccine. The material sequenced was antigen-activated CD4+ T cells from blood, cultured, taken during a Zika inactivated vaccine study. The CDR3 loop reads CSVGATVSSTDTQYF. The base sequence is TGCAGCGTTGGGGCGACAGTATCTAGCACAGATACGCAGTATTTT.